Included here is one T cell receptor (beta chain) sequence, with context. What it binds is unknown. It may be a read error: a sequence one base away is much more abundant. These data belong to a study of tumor-infiltrating lymphocytes in primary liver carcinoma. In the study overall: Patients' primary liver carcinoma was surgically resected. Regarding the study as a whole: Researchers found tumor-adjacent and tumor-blood pairs overlapped less than tumor region pairs. Significantly greater top-250-clone fractions characterized tumors relative to blood (p = 0.039).

This CDR3 is built from 11 residues. Trimming took off 5 bases at V and 10 bases at J, with 14 bases between the two ends. CDR1 SQVTM and CDR2 ANQGSEA come from the germline V gene. Unsorted whole blood yielded the blood RNA, and germline DNA was also extracted. Reverse transcription of roughly 480 ng total RNA with a constant-region primer produced TCR beta cDNA. Modified slightly, ARM-PCR produced TCR beta libraries over three nested multiplex PCR rounds. Use of TRBV1-TRBV30 forward primers with a C-beta reverse primer characterized the first two PCR rounds, which lasted about 10 cycles each. TCRdb reprocessed the multiplex PCR reads with MiXCR, giving one entry per CDR3 protein. The top ten hold roughly 9% of the sample, which has approximately 300,000 distinct CDR3 sequences, 65% seen once.

The chain links TRBV29-1 to TRBJ1-2; tentatively, D is TRBD1 (5 bases). The sample comprised peripheral blood. The sequence came from a man aged 35-49 years with primary liver carcinoma and hepatitis B virus infection. CDR3 sequence (DNA): TGCAGCGTTAGGGGACCAATGGACTACACCTTC. Its translation: CSVRGPMDYTF.